This TCR beta chain was profiled in a study of OX40 agonist ivuxolimab in advanced cancers. Samples were taken at baseline and on day 1 of cycles 4 and 7. Sequencing was performed with immunoSEQ multiplex PCR; in TCRdb, only in-frame clones are kept and a portion is missing. The sample yields about 77,000 clones, around four fifths seen once. This specimen consisted of CD4+ or CD8+ T cells sorted from blood, obtained in a trial of the OX40 agonist ivuxolimab. The source is an adult with an advanced solid tumor such as melanoma, head and neck, liver or kidney cancer.

The CDR3 loop is CASSRTGESYEQYF. CDR3 nucleotides: TGTGCCAGCAGTAGGACAGGGGAAAGCTACGAGCAGTACTTC. The rearrangement joins TRBV27 to TRBJ2-7; 9 bases map to TRBD1. The V and J ends lost 5 bases and 3 bases, in that order; junction bases with no gene match: 5. Looked up from germline, CDR1 is MNHEY and CDR2 is SMNVEV (reference sequence). CDR3 length equals 14 residues.